This TCR beta chain was identified in a study of blood T cell repertoires in COVID-19 (TCRdb year 2020). General notes on the study: Collaborator samples came from the United States, Italy and Spain and covered acute and convalescent phases of COVID-19. Where HLA class I and class II types were available, the types were taken from metadata supplied by the sample provider, not from assay-based typing. Samples came from the ongoing ImmuneRACE study (first 160 participants) plus 1,254 subjects from 6 global collaborators. The sample metadata nearly always contained a de-identified subject ID, COVID-19 status, age in years and sex. Subjects who had been exposed to COVID-19, were actively infected with it, or had recovered from it provided the deeply sampled blood TCRbeta repertoires that made up the dataset. The repertoires were released in a freely available public database meant as a resource for research on the immune response to SARS-CoV-2. The prospective study material was composed of cDNA or gDNA derived from T cells, B-cell-depleted T cells, or PBMCs.

TCRbeta CDR3 regions were amplified from genomic DNA using the immunoSEQ Assay, a bias-controlled multiplex PCR. The authors' analysis ran thus. Within the assay, amplification of reference gene primers was used to estimate how many nucleated cells each sample contained. To quantify the absolute abundance of each unique TCRbeta CDR3 rearrangement, sequence reads were collapsed and filtered. For each sample, productive Simpson clonality was calculated as the square root of Simpson's diversity index across productive rearrangements. The immuneACCESS repertoire file appears here via TCRdb, limited to in-frame rearrangements. These files lack a portion of the clones; in checked studies, under half of the deficit traces to unresolved V genes, and the cause of the others is not known. Clone size and the V and J calls come from that table; the DNA yielded D and trimming. The sample records fewer than 450,000 clones, roughly 88% of which are singletons. The ten largest clones add up to 2% to 2.5% of the sample.

As encoded in the germline V gene, CDR1 is SGHRS while CDR2 is YFSETQ. Measured from the cysteine to the phenylalanine, the CDR3 is 14 residues long. This entry keeps only the CDR3 DNA: 42 bases, framed from base 1. Here V drops 3 bases and J drops 5 bases, and the junction holds 5 bases not matched to any gene. Study-level results and caveats: The amount of clinical and demographic metadata varied by source and participant and was provided uncurated.

Participants in the prospective study were enrolled through a virtual design, were aged 18 to 89 years, and lived in roughly 26 United States geographic areas. Cohort assignment in the prospective study relied on participant-reported clinical history from a screening survey and a study questionnaire. Mobile phlebotomists in the prospective study collected whole blood, serum and a nasopharyngeal or oropharyngeal swab from every participant. Prospective study participants could optionally give additional blood draws and questionnaires over a roughly 2-month period. Before DNA extraction, prospective study blood samples were shipped either frozen or at room temperature. Of note for this clone: Its target antigen remains unknown. Nothing much larger sits one base from this clone, and base qualities are not available.

The sequence was collected from a woman in her thirties or forties with acute COVID-19. The material sequenced was PBMCs or T cells enriched from blood (not recorded which). This chain is built from TRBV5-1 and TRBJ2-3, with 8 bases matching TRBD1. The nucleotide sequence is TGCGCCAGCAGCTCGACAGGGGTCAAAGATACGCAGTATTTT. Its coded protein is CASSSTGVKDTQYF.